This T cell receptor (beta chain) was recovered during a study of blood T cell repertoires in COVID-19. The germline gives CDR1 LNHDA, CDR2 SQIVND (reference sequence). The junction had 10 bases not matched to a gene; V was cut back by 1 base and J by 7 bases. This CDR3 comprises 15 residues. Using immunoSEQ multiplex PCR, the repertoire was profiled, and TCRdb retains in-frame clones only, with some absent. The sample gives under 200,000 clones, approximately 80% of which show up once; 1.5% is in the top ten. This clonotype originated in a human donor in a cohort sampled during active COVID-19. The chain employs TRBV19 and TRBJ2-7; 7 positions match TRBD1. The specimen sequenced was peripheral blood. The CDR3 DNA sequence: TGTGCCAGTAGTATAGTTTACAGGGGAGTAGGGGAGCAGTACTTC. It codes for CASSIVYRGVGEQYF. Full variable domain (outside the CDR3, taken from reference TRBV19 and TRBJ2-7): DGGITQSPKYLFRKEGQNVTLSCEQNLNHDAMYWYRQDPGQGLRLIYYSQIVNDFQKGDIAEGYSVSREKKESFPLTVTSAQKNPTAFYLCASSIVYRGVGEQYFGPGTRLTVT.